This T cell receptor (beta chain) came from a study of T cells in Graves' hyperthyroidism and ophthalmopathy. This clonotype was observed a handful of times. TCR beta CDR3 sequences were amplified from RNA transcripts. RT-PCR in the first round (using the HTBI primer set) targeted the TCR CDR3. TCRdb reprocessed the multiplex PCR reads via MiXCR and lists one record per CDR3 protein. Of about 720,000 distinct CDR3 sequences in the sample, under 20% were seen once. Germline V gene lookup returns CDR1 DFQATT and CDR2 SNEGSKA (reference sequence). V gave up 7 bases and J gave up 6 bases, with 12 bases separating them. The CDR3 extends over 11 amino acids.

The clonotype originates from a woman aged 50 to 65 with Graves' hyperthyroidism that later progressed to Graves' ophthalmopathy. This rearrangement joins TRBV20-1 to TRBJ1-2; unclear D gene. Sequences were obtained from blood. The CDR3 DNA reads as TGCAGTGGTTGGGCGCAAGATGGCTACACCTTC. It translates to CSGWAQDGYTF.